These 26 T cell receptor beta chains came from one sample sequenced in a study of early T cells in non-severe SARS-CoV-2 infection. TCRdb re-called the 5' RACE reads through MiXCR, storing one row per CDR3 protein. The sample includes 25,000 to 35,000 distinct CDR3 sequences, roughly 5.1% of them seen just once. Material for sequencing was whole blood. The receptors shown here come from an adult who was a healthcare worker with PCR-confirmed SARS-CoV-2 infection or an uninfected control (not recorded which).

This clonotype was seen a few times. The rearrangement links TRBV5-6 to TRBJ2-3; 8 positions agree with TRBD2. This CDR3 spans 16 amino acids. In germline, CDR1 is SGHDT, CDR2 YYEEEE. Trimming took 2 bases from V and 0 from J; bases not matched to a gene: 5. The CDR3 loop reads CASSFQRGISTDTQYF. In nucleotides, the CDR3 is TGTGCCAGCAGCTTCCAGCGGGGGATTAGCACAGATACGCAGTATTTT.

This clonotype appeared a few times. The J gene is TRBJ2-7, the V gene TRBV7-6; D is perhaps TRBD1 (5 bases). Germline-derived CDR1 and CDR2 are SGHVS and FNYEAQ. The CDR3 is 13 amino acids. The V gene lost 5 bases and the J gene lost 9 bases, with 17 bases spanning the gap. CDR3 in amino acids: CASSPASRGGQYF. The CDR3 DNA reads as TGTGCCAGCAGCCCCGCTTCTAGGGGCGGGCAGTACTTC.

This clonotype was observed many times. The gene calls are TRBV27 and TRBJ1-2, with a weak D call TRBD1 (5 bases). The CDR3 is 11 amino acids. Looked up from germline, CDR1 is MNHEY and CDR2 is SMNVEV (reference sequence). Trimming pared 10 bases from V and 4 bases from J, leaving 10 bases between. CDR3 nucleotide sequence: TGTGCCACCTCGGACACCTATGGCTACACCTTC. The encoded protein is CATSDTYGYTF.

There are a few counts of this clonotype. The chain is built from TRBV6-5 and TRBJ2-7, with 8 bases matching TRBD1. Germline CDR1 and CDR2: MNHEY and SVGAGI. J gave up 2 bases and V 2 bases, and 8 bases lay outside the gene matches. The CDR3 spans 16 residues. The CDR3 is CASSYPTGTGTYEQYF. The CDR3 bases are TGTGCCAGCAGTTACCCGACCGGGACAGGAACCTACGAGCAGTACTTC.

The rearrangement links TRBV7-2 to TRBJ2-1; TRBD2 aligns across 7 bases. Germline V gene lookup returns CDR1 SGHTA and CDR2 FQGNSA. J gave up 5 bases and V 2 bases, and 3 bases lay outside the gene matches. The CDR3 runs 14 residues. The CDR3 DNA is TGTGCCAGCAGCTTATGGACTAGAGACAATGAGCAGTTCTTC. It translates to CASSLWTRDNEQFF.

The chain couples TRBV10-3 to TRBJ2-5; D is undetermined. Germline V gene data show CDR1 as ENHRY and CDR2 as SYGVKD. This CDR3 has 14 residues. Trimming left V 0 bases short and J 3 bases short, with 8 bases between. CDR3 protein: CAISESYRKETQYF. CDR3 sequence (DNA): TGTGCCATCAGTGAGTCATATAGGAAAGAGACCCAGTACTTC.

In this sample, this clonotype turned up many times. V gene TRBV5-5 combines with J gene TRBJ1-1, with 7 nucleotides matching TRBD1. The J segment lost 0 bases and the V segment lost 4 bases, leaving 12 bases of the junction unmatched. CDR3 length equals 17 residues. Germline V CDR1 and CDR2: SGHKS, YYEKEE (reference sequence). The CDR3 sequence is CASSNYDRADMNTEAFF. CDR3 in DNA: TGTGCCAGCAGCAATTACGACAGGGCGGACATGAACACTGAAGCTTTCTTT.

This clonotype was picked up many times. In nucleotides, the CDR3 is TGTGCCAGCAGTAAAACCGGGACAACAACTAATGAAAAACTGTTTTTT. Its protein is CASSKTGTTTNEKLFF. V and J are TRBV6-1 and TRBJ1-4, with D possibly TRBD1 on 6 matching bases. Germline V gene lookup returns CDR1 MNHNS and CDR2 SASEGT. This CDR3 spans 16 amino acids. Trimming cost V 5 bases and J 0 bases, with 13 bases left between them.

The table lists this clonotype with a few counts. J is TRBJ1-5 and V is TRBV11-2; D unresolved. V was trimmed by 1 base and J by 3 bases, leaving 7 bases between them. Germline V gene sequence: CDR1 SGHAT, CDR2 FQNNGV. The CDR3 has 14 amino acids. Here the CDR3 reads CASSLGGDNQPQHF. The CDR3, as DNA: TGTGCCAGCAGCTTAGGAGGAGACAATCAGCCCCAGCATTTT.

There are many counts of this clonotype. The chain couples TRBV7-2 to TRBJ1-1; D unclear. This CDR3 is 16 amino acids long. Between the trimmed V and J ends, which lost 1 base and 0 bases, there was a span of 12 bases. Germline CDR1 reads SGHTA; CDR2 reads FQGNSA. CDR3 DNA sequence: TGTGCCAGCAGCTTAGGGGCAGGACCCATGAACACTGAAGCTTTCTTT. This sequence encodes CASSLGAGPMNTEAFF.

J is TRBJ1-2 and V is TRBV11-2, with D possibly matching TRBD1 (5 bases). Trimming took off 5 bases at V and 4 bases at J, with 11 bases between the two ends. CDR1 is SGHAT, CDR2 FQNNGV, per germline. This CDR3 comprises 13 residues. DNA of the CDR3: TGTGCCAGCAGCGAAGGGACGGTCTATGGCTACACCTTC. The encoded protein is CASSEGTVYGYTF.

This clonotype was seen at least ten times. The junction shows a germline mismatch at one end, possibly a read error. The V call is TRBV28, the J call TRBJ1-5; TRBD1 matches at 8 bases. Germline CDR1 reads MDHEN; CDR2 reads SYDVKM. This CDR3 region has 14 residues. The CDR3 region is CAGRQGTPNQPQHF. The CDR3 DNA sequence: TGTGCCGGCAGACAGGGGACCCCTAATCAGCCCCAGCATTTT.

This clonotype has a count of ten or more. V and J are TRBV20-1 and TRBJ1-5; D is unclear. This CDR3 spans 15 amino acids. Per germline, CDR1 DFQATT and CDR2 SNEGSKA (reference sequence). The V end lost 3 bases, the J end lost 1 base, and 13 bases lay between the germline ends. The CDR3 reads CSASSVTSSNQPQHF. CDR3 DNA sequence: TGCAGTGCTAGCTCAGTGACATCGAGCAATCAGCCCCAGCATTTT.

This clonotype was detected ten times or more. The rearrangement links TRBV5-1 to TRBJ1-1; D gene unclear. The CDR3 is 15 amino acids. With 0 bases removed from V and 1 base from J, the gap between germline ends came to 10 bases. CDR1 is SGHRS, CDR2 YFSETQ, per germline. The CDR3 here is CASSLVLTQNTEAFF. The CDR3 DNA reads as TGCGCCAGCAGCTTGGTTTTGACACAGAACACTGAAGCTTTCTTT. Drawing the rest from reference TRBV5-1 and TRBJ1-1, the complete variable domain is KAGVTQTPRYLIKTRGQQVTLSCSPISGHRSVSWYQQTPGQGLQFLFEYFSETQRNKGNFPGRFSGRQFSNSRSEMNVSTLELGDSALYLCASSLVLTQNTEAFFGQGTRLTVV.

This clonotype turned up a few times. J is TRBJ2-1 and V is TRBV5-1, with TRBD1 matching 7 bases. V shed 4 bases, J shed 8 bases, and the junction held 9 bases outside the gene matches. The CDR3 runs 14 residues. Germline CDR1 and CDR2: SGHRS and YFSETQ. The DNA for the CDR3 is TGCGCCAGCAGCCTCGCGACAGGGAAAGATGAGCAGTTCTTC. Its protein product is CASSLATGKDEQFF. The whole variable domain, remainder taken from reference TRBV5-1 and TRBJ2-1, is KAGVTQTPRYLIKTRGQQVTLSCSPISGHRSVSWYQQTPGQGLQFLFEYFSETQRNKGNFPGRFSGRQFSNSRSEMNVSTLELGDSALYLCASSLATGKDEQFFGPGTRLTVL.

The V gene is TRBV20-1, the J gene TRBJ1-1, with D possibly TRBD1 on 6 matching bases. Trimming left V 1 base short and J 6 bases short, with 12 bases between. The germline V gene encodes CDR1 DFQATT and CDR2 SNEGSKA (reference sequence). The CDR3 totals 13 residues. The CDR3 protein is CSARVGGYSEAFF. For the CDR3, the DNA is TGCAGTGCTAGAGTAGGGGGGTACTCTGAAGCTTTCTTT.

Ten or more counts support this clonotype. This chain connects TRBV18 to TRBJ1-1, with no clear D. Germline V gives CDR1 KGHSH, CDR2 LQKENI. CDR3 length equals 14 residues. V lost 6 bases and J lost 1, with 12 bases in between. The CDR3 DNA is TGTGCCAGCTCGCCGTACCCGGGGAACACTGAAGCTTTCTTT. It encodes CASSPYPGNTEAFF.

There are many counts of this clonotype. The V call is TRBV7-9, the J call TRBJ1-4; tentatively, D is TRBD1 (5 bases). V shed 3 bases and J shed 8 bases, with 16 bases lying between them. The germline V gene encodes CDR1 SEHNR and CDR2 FQNEAQ (reference sequence). The CDR3 runs 15 residues. CDR3 residues: CASSLSRSRGEKLFF. The CDR3 nucleotides read TGTGCCAGCAGCTTGTCTCGCAGTCGGGGGGAAAAACTGTTTTTT.

This clonotype appeared many times. This sequence joins TRBV6-1 and TRBJ2-7; D not certain. Germline V gene sequence: CDR1 MNHNS, CDR2 SASEGT. The CDR3 spans 13 residues. The V end lost 2 bases, the J end lost 6 bases, and 11 bases lay between the germline ends. This CDR3 is CASSEYRHSEQYF. The CDR3 DNA is TGTGCCAGCAGTGAATATAGACATTCCGAGCAGTACTTC.

This clonotype was picked up many times. This chain links TRBV5-1 with TRBJ2-1; 9 bases match TRBD2. Germline V CDR1 and CDR2: SGHRS, YFSETQ. Germline trimming cut 0 bases from V and 5 bases from J; bases unmatched to any gene: 3. CDR3 length: 15 residues. The chain's CDR3 is CASSLVSSGDNEQFF. The CDR3 bases are TGCGCCAGCAGCTTGGTGTCTAGCGGGGACAATGAGCAGTTCTTC.

This clonotype occurred many times. The chain has TRBV30 and TRBJ2-6; TRBD2 matches 7 bases. V trimming: 3 bases; J trimming: 2 bases; junction bases outside the gene matches: 7. CDR3 size: 16 residues. CDR1 is GTSNPN and CDR2 is SVGIG in the germline V gene (reference sequence). The CDR3 here is CAWSIAGGAGANVLTF. In DNA form, the CDR3 reads TGTGCCTGGAGCATAGCTGGGGGGGCTGGGGCCAACGTCCTGACTTTC.

This clonotype was observed many times. This chain links TRBV10-3 with TRBJ2-7; TRBD2 might be the D (6 bases). Trimming shortened V by 6 bases and J by 4 bases, and 13 bases separated the two germline ends. This CDR3 contains 13 residues. The V gene's germline CDR1 is ENHRY and CDR2 SYGVKD. The CDR3 region is CAIRPLADYEQYF. The CDR3 DNA follows: TGTGCCATCAGACCCTTAGCGGATTACGAGCAGTACTTC.

The CDR3 is CASSLAGYGYTF. CDR3 sequence (DNA): TGTGCCAGCAGTTTGGCGGGGTATGGCTACACCTTC. The rearrangement uses TRBV12-3 or TRBV12-4 and TRBJ1-2; D is ambiguous. V was clipped by 3 bases and J by 5 bases, with 7 bases between them. The CDR3 is 12 residues long.

In its sample, this clonotype was seen many times. This chain joins TRBV6-5 and TRBJ1-2; D is perhaps TRBD1 (6 bases). Trimming shortened V by 6 bases and J by 6 bases, and 17 bases separated the two germline ends. Looked up from germline, CDR1 is MNHEY and CDR2 is SVGAGI. The CDR3 has 14 residues. The DNA of the CDR3 is TGTGCCAGCAGAATTCTACAGGGAACCCATGGCTACACCTTC. It encodes CASRILQGTHGYTF.

As for this clonotype: A much larger clone is a single base away; this may be a read error. The rearrangement joins TRBV6-1 to TRBJ1-1; D ambiguous. The CDR3 consists of 15 residues. Germline CDR1 is MNHNS and CDR2 is SASEGT. V was cut by 4 bases and J by 4 bases, with 16 bases left in between. CDR3 in DNA: TGTGCCAGCAGTGTGAGGTGGTCTTTGGGCACTGAAGCTTTCTTT. Residues: CASSVRWSLGTEAFF.

In its sample, this clonotype was seen many times. J is TRBJ2-3 and V is TRBV10-2; the match to TRBD2 covers 8 bases. Germline trimming cut 0 bases from V and 3 bases from J; bases unmatched to any gene: 8. The germline gives CDR1 WSHSY, CDR2 SAAADI. The CDR3 length is 17 residues. CDR3 region: CASSESVGGAVTDTQYF. DNA of the CDR3: TGCGCCAGCAGTGAGTCGGTCGGGGGGGCGGTTACAGATACGCAGTATTTT.